The present T cell receptor (beta chain) was sequenced within a study of regulatory T cells in long-lasting Graves disease. Points from the study as a whole: Analyses excluded thyroid tissue, covering peripheral blood alone.

Time point of the sample: persistent/refractory GD, antithyroid drugs over 5 years with positive TRAb. RNA extracted from PBMCs served as the sequencing template. Criteria from the American Thyroid Association guidelines were applied to diagnose Graves' disease. The TCR beta library used iRepertoire HTBI primers with Arm-PCR amplification of CDR3. TCRdb recomputed calls from the multiplex PCR reads with MiXCR, one row per CDR3 protein. Of roughly 400,000 distinct CDR3 sequences in the sample, 21% were seen once. Remarks on this clonotype: Its target is unknown.

The clonotype originates from a female donor with Graves disease. Here the sequenced sample was peripheral blood mononuclear cells (PBMCs), taken when the disease was refractory, from a patient treated with antithyroid drugs.

DNA of the CDR3: TGTGCCATCAGTGATCTGACTAGCGGCACAGATACGCAGTATTTT. Its translation is CAISDLTSGTDTQYF. The chain carries TRBV10-3 and TRBJ2-3, with 8 nucleotides matching TRBD2. Germline CDR1 and CDR2: ENHRY and SYGVKD. The V and J ends lost 3 bases and 1 base, in that order; junction bases with no gene match: 3. The CDR3 runs to 15 residues.